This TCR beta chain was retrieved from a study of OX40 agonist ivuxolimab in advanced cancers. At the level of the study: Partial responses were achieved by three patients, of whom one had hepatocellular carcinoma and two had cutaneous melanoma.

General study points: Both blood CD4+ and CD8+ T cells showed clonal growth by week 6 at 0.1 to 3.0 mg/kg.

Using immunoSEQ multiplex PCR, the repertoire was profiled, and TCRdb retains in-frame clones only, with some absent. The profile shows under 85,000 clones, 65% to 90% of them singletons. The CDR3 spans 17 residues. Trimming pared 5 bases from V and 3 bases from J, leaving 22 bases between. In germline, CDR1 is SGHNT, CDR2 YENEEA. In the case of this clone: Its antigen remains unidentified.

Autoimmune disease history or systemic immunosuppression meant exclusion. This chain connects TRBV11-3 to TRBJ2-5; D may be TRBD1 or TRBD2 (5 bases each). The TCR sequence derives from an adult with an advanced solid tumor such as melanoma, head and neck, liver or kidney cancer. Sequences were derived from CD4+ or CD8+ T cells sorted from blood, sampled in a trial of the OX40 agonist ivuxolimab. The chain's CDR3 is CASSLVWGSHQEETQYF. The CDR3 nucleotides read TGTGCCAGCAGCCTAGTATGGGGGAGCCACCAGGAAGAGACCCAGTACTTC.